These 15 T cell receptor beta chains were all obtained from the same sample, sequenced in a study of blood T cell repertoires in COVID-19. Produced via immunoSEQ multiplex PCR; TCRdb's table is partial and in-frame only. The sample has about 480,000 clones; more than 70% are singletons. Sequencing used peripheral blood. The receptors derive from a woman between 50 and 59 years old with COVID-19, enrolled during active disease.

Here the CDR3 reads CASSRTRDRGLDAFF. The CDR3 bases are TGTGCCAGTAGCCGTACCCGGGACAGGGGGTTGGACGCTTTCTTT. The chain has TRBV19 and TRBJ1-1, with 11 bases identical to TRBD1. With V trimmed by 6 bases and J by 11 bases, 14 bases remained unmatched. The CDR3 has 15 amino acids. Germline CDR1 reads LNHDA; CDR2 reads SQIVND (reference sequence).

The genes are TRBV3-1 (or the pseudogene TRBV3-2) and TRBJ1-2; 9 positions match TRBD1. Per the germline V gene, CDR1 is LGHDT and CDR2 is YNNKEL (reference sequence). V shed 6 bases, J shed 1 base, and the junction held 3 bases outside the gene matches. This CDR3 is built from 14 residues. CDR3 in DNA: TGTGCCAGCAGAGGACAGGGGTTTAACTATGGCTACACCTTC. Its translation is CASRGQGFNYGYTF.

The chain carries TRBV4-1 and TRBJ1-5; D unclear. The CDR3 has 14 residues. CDR1 is MGHRA, CDR2 YSYEKL, per germline. Trimming took 0 bases from V and 5 from J, leaving 8 bases between them. CDR3 bases: TGCGCCAGCAGCCAAGAAGAGGAGGATCAGCCCCAGCATTTT. It yields the protein CASSQEEEDQPQHF.

The chain employs TRBV19 and TRBJ1-3, with D unresolved. Trimming pared 5 bases from V and 4 bases from J, leaving 21 bases between. The CDR3 runs to 17 residues. Germline assignment: CDR1 LNHDA and CDR2 SQIVND (reference sequence). CDR3 protein: CASSQRRPGRGGNTIYF. CDR3 nucleotide sequence: TGTGCCAGTAGTCAACGAAGACCGGGCCGCGGGGGAAACACCATATATTTT.

CDR3: CASSFDSSYEQYF. The CDR3 DNA follows: TGTGCCAGCAGCTTCGACAGCTCCTACGAGCAGTACTTC. The V call is TRBV7-9, the J call TRBJ2-7; D may be TRBD1 (5 bases). The CDR3 has 13 residues. From germline, CDR1 is SEHNR and CDR2 FQNEAQ (reference sequence). Trimming stripped 3 bases from V and 0 bases from J, with 6 bases between.

The J gene is TRBJ2-7, the V gene TRBV7-3, with 7 bases matching TRBD1. The CDR3 covers 15 residues. J gave up 1 base and V 3 bases, and 6 bases lay outside the gene matches. Germline CDR1 is SGHTA and CDR2 is FQGTGA. The CDR3 is CASSLYRGESYEQYF. Written as DNA, the CDR3 is TGTGCCAGCAGCTTGTACAGGGGTGAATCCTACGAGCAGTACTTC.

The V gene is TRBV18, the J gene TRBJ1-2; 7 bases line up with TRBD1. The ends lost 3 bases at V and 1 base at J; junction bases unmatched: 8. This CDR3 is 16 amino acids long. Germline CDR1 and CDR2: KGHSH and LQKENI. CDR3 nucleotide sequence: TGTGCCAGCTCACCCAGCTGGGACAGCCGTAACTATGGCTACACCTTC. It yields the protein CASSPSWDSRNYGYTF.

The chain recombines TRBV6-6 with TRBJ2-5; a weak D match, TRBD2 (6 bases). Germline V gives CDR1 MNHNY, CDR2 SVGAGI (reference sequence). This CDR3 is built from 14 residues. Trimming cost V 6 bases and J 5 bases, with 16 bases left between them. The CDR3 nucleotides read TGTGCCAGCAGAACCGGGACTTCAAGTGAGACCCAGTACTTC. Translated: CASRTGTSSETQYF.

CDR3 coding DNA: TGTGCCAGCACCCTGAACCCGGGACAGGGAAACACCATATATTTT. Translation: CASTLNPGQGNTIYF. The chain uses TRBV5-5 and TRBJ1-3, with 7 nucleotides matching TRBD1. V trimming: 6 bases; J trimming: 4 bases; junction bases outside the gene matches: 10. This CDR3 comprises 15 residues. Germline V gene lookup returns CDR1 SGHKS and CDR2 YYEKEE (reference sequence).

This chain links TRBV28 with TRBJ1-1; 8 positions agree with TRBD1. The CDR3 loop spans 16 amino acids. The trim removed 8 bases at V and 5 bases at J, leaving 16 bases unmatched. CDR1 is MDHEN, CDR2 SYDVKM, per germline. The DNA for the CDR3 is TGTGCCAGCCCGGGTCGGGGACAGGACGGAGGGACTGAAGCTTTCTTT. Protein sequence: CASPGRGQDGGTEAFF. The complete variable domain, with remaining parts taken from reference TRBV28 and TRBJ1-1, reads DVKVTQSSRYLVKRTGEKVFLECVQDMDHENMFWYRQDPGLGLRLIYFSYDVKMKEKGDIPEGYSVSREKKERFSLILESASTNQTSMYLCASPGRGQDGGTEAFFGQGTRLTVV.

This rearrangement joins TRBV19 to TRBJ1-1, with 7 bases that match TRBD1. The CDR3 loop spans 13 amino acids. The V gene's germline CDR1 is LNHDA and CDR2 SQIVND (reference sequence). V was pared by 9 bases and J by 1 base, with 5 bases of the junction left unmatched. In DNA form, the CDR3 reads TGTGCCAGCCGGGGGACAGCGAACACTGAAGCTTTCTTT. Protein sequence: CASRGTANTEAFF.

The V call is TRBV30, the J call TRBJ1-5; D may be TRBD1 (5 bases). V was clipped by 0 bases and J by 7 bases, with 13 bases between them. The CDR3 runs 14 residues. In germline, CDR1 is GTSNPN, CDR2 SVGIG (reference sequence). The CDR3 coding sequence is TGTGCCTGGAGTGTAGGGGTATCGGAACAGCCCCAGCATTTT. Its protein product is CAWSVGVSEQPQHF. The variable domain in full, with the rest retrieved from reference TRBV30 and TRBJ1-5, is SQTIHQWPATLVQPVGSPLSLECTVEGTSNPNLYWYRQAAGRGLQLLFYSVGIGQISSEVPQNLSASRPQDRQFILSSKKLLLSDSGFYLCAWSVGVSEQPQHFGDGTRLSIL.

The genes are TRBV11-2 and TRBJ1-2; D possibly corresponds to TRBD1 (5 bases). V lost 1 base and J lost 0, with 9 bases in between. Germline CDR1 SGHAT, CDR2 FQNNGV. This CDR3 is built from 15 residues. CDR3 amino acids: CASSLGQNSNYGYTF. CDR3 DNA sequence: TGTGCCAGCAGCTTAGGACAGAACTCTAACTATGGCTACACCTTC. Looking up the rest from reference TRBV11-2 and TRBJ1-2 gives the full variable domain: EAGVAQSPRYKIIEKRQSVAFWCNPISGHATLYWYQQILGQGPKLLIQFQNNGVVDDSQLPKDRFSAERLKGVDSTLKIQPAKLEDSAVYLCASSLGQNSNYGYTFGSGTRLTVV.

V is TRBV18 and J is TRBJ1-6; 7 bases align to TRBD1. The CDR3 loop spans 15 amino acids. The germline V gene has CDR1 KGHSH and CDR2 LQKENI. V shed 2 bases and J 6 bases; nucleotides not matched to a gene: 4. The CDR3 protein is CASSPYHRGNSPLHF. As DNA, the CDR3 is TGTGCCAGCTCACCATATCACAGGGGTAATTCACCCCTCCACTTT.

This chain connects TRBV11-1 to TRBJ1-2; TRBD1 matches at 9 bases. The CDR3 sequence is 16 residues long. V lost 2 bases to trimming and J lost 8 bases; unmatched junction nucleotides: 12. CDR1 and CDR2 (germline): SGHAT, FQDESV (reference sequence). CDR3 bases: TGTGCCAGCAGCTTAAACCCCCGGGACAGGGTGAGCGGCTACACCTTC. It encodes CASSLNPRDRVSGYTF. The whole variable domain, remainder taken from reference TRBV11-1 and TRBJ1-2, is EAEVAQSPRYKITEKSQAVAFWCDPISGHATLYWYRQILGQGPELLVQFQDESVVDDSQLPKDRFSAERLKGVDSTLKIQPAELGDSAMYLCASSLNPRDRVSGYTFGSGTRLTVV.